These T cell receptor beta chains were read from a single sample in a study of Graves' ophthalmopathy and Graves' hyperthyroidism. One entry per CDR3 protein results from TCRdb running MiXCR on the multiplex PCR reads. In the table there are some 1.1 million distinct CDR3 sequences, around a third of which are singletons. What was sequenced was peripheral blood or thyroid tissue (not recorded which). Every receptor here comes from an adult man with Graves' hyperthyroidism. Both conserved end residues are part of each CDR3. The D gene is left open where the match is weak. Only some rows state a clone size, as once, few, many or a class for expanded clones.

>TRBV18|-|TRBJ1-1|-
TGTGCCAGCTCACCAAGGGGGAGGATTTCTGAAGCTTTCTTT
CASSPRGRISEAFF
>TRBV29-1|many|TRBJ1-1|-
TGCAGCGTCGACGGACGATGGAACACTGAAGCTTTCTTT
CSVDGRWNTEAFF
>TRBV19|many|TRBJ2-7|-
TGTGCCAGTAGTGCCCGCGGGGGGACAGCCCCCTACGAGCAGTACTTC
CASSARGGTAPYEQYF
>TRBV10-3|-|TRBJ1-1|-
TGTGCCATCAGTGCCCGGGACCCTGGGGCTTTCTTT
CAISARDPGAFF
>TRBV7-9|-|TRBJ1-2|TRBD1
TGTGCCAGCAGCACGCCCAGGGACAGGGATAACTATGGCTACACCTTC
CASSTPRDRDNYGYTF
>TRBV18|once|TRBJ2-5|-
TGTGCCAGCTCACCAGGGCGGCACCAAGAGACCCAGTACTTC
CASSPGRHQETQYF
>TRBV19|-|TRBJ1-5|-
TGTGCCAGTATACCGGGGGACGGTTATCAGCCCCAGCATTTT
CASIPGDGYQPQHF
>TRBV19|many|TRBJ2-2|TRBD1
TGTGCCAGTAGTATCGACAGGGGAGCTACCGGGGAGCTGTTTTTT
CASSIDRGATGELFF
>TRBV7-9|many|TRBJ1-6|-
TGTGCCAGCAGCTCTGAAAAGATCCCCCTCCACTTT
CASSSEKIPLHF
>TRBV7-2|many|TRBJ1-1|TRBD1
TGTGCCAGCAGCTTAAACCCCCAGGACAGGGGGATGAACACTGAAGCTTTCTTT
CASSLNPQDRGMNTEAFF
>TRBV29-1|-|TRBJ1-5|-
TGTGCCAGCTCACCGTTCGAGGGAGCCCAGCCCCAGCATTTT
CASSPFEGAQPQHF
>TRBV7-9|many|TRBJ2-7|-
TGTGCCAGCAGCTTAGAATGGACAGAGCAGTACTTC
CASSLEWTEQYF
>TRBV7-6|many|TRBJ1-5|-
TGTGCCAGCAGCCGGTTCAGGGATCAGCCCCAGCATTTT
CASSRFRDQPQHF
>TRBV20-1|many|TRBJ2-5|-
TGCAGTGCTAGAGACCCTCGCGAGACCCAGTACTTC
CSARDPRETQYF
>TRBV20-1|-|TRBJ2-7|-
TGCAGTGCTAGGGGCCCGGTTTACTACGAGCAGTACTTC
CSARGPVYYEQYF
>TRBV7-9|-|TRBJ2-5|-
TGTGCCAGCAGCACCTTGAGGTTGACAGCCGGGGAGACCCAGTACTTC
CASSTLRLTAGETQYF
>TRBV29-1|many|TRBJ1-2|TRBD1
TGCAGCGTAGACAGGGGGTTCGACTATGGCTACACCTTC
CSVDRGFDYGYTF
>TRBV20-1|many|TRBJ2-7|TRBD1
TGCAGTGCAAGGGGACAGGGGGCTCCCCTAGGCTACGAGCAGTACTTC
CSARGQGAPLGYEQYF
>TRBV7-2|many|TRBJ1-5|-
TGTGCCAGCAGCTCGACAAACAATCAGCCCCAGCATTTT
CASSSTNNQPQHF
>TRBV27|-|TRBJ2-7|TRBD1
TGTGCCAGCAGTTTCATTGGACAGGGGCTGGACGAGCAGTACTTC
CASSFIGQGLDEQYF
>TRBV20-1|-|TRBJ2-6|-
TGCAGTGCTAGTGTCCTGACTTTC
CSASVLTF
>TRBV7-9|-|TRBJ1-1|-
TGTGCCAGCAGCCAGCGACAGTACGACACTGAAGCTTTCTTT
CASSQRQYDTEAFF
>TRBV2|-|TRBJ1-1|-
TGTGCCAGCAGGACTATGAACACTGAAGCTTTCTTT
CASRTMNTEAFF
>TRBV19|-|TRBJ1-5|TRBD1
TGTGCCAGTAGGGTGAAGGGACAGGGGGCCGGTCAGCCCCAGCATTTT
CASRVKGQGAGQPQHF
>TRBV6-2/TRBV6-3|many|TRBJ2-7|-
TGTGCCAGCAGTCCCCCCGGACAGAAACGCTACGAGCAGTACTTC
CASSPPGQKRYEQYF
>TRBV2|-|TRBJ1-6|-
TGTGCCAGCAGCCAAGCACTGAAATCACCCCTCCACTTT
CASSQALKSPLHF
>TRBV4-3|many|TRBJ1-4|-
TGCGCCAGCAGCCAAGGTCAGTTTAATGAAAAACTGTTTTTT
CASSQGQFNEKLFF